The source of this T cell receptor (beta chain) is a study of beta chain features in type 1 diabetes. This clone showed up just a few times. With V trimmed by 0 bases and J by 14 bases, 2 bases remained unmatched. Germline V gene sequence: CDR1 SGDLS, CDR2 YYNGEE. This CDR3 contains 14 residues. CD45RO/CCR7/CD25/CD127/CD95/CD27 staining was used to isolate CD4+ naive, central memory, regulatory and stem cell-like memory cells by sorting. All of the sorted populations showed purity greater than 98%. Reverse transcribing all isolated RNA meant expressed TCRB transcripts were sequenced. Profiled with immunoSEQ multiplex PCR; TCRdb holds only in-frame clones, not every one. The sample lists over 150,000 clones; about 13% were seen once.

The chain joins TRBV9 to TRBJ2-1; 16 bases match TRBD2. The specimen was central memory CD4+ T cells from blood. This clonotype was obtained from a woman aged 18-29 years in good health. CDR3 protein: CASSVAGTSGREFF. The CDR3 nucleotides read TGTGCCAGCAGCGTAGCTGGGACTAGCGGGAGGGAGTTCTTC.